This T cell receptor beta chain originates from a study of shared clonotypes between healthy human individuals. Produced via immunoSEQ multiplex PCR; TCRdb's table is partial and in-frame only. The profile shows about 470,000 clones, about four fifths of them singletons. This clone was seen a handful of times. CDR3 length: 13 amino acids. With 4 bases clipped from V and 11 bases from J, the junction kept 6 bases outside the gene matches. The germline CDR1 and CDR2 sequences are WSHSY and SAAADI. Unsorted samples drew genomic DNA from approximately 90 million PBMCs. The origin of this receptor is a woman aged 35 to 49 in good health. Some clones in this sample may be carry-over from other donors' samples. The chain uses TRBV10-2 and TRBJ2-1, with 9 nucleotides matching TRBD2. The sample consisted of PBMCs. In DNA, the CDR3 is TGCGCCAGCAGTGGGACGACTAGCGGTCAGCAGTTCTTC. It codes for CASSGTTSGQQFF.